Each of the 17 T cell receptor beta chains below was sequenced from the same sample in a study of T cell responses to AZD1222 COVID-19 vaccine. Profiling relied on immunoSEQ multiplex PCR, and the TCRdb table lists in-frame clones only, not all of them. The table shows around 130,000 clones, with around 83% occurring only once. The sequencing here drew on peripheral blood, taken on day 0 of AZD1222 vaccination. These receptor sequences come from an adult in good health.

This clone occurred once. The chain combines TRBV13 with TRBJ2-5, with TRBD2 as a possible D gene (5 bases). Germline V gives CDR1 PRHDT, CDR2 FYEKMQ (reference sequence). Trimming took 5 bases from V and 1 from J, leaving 11 bases between them. CDR3 length: 14 amino acids. CDR3 sequence: CASSRGGFQETQYF. In DNA, the CDR3 is TGTGCCAGCAGCCGAGGAGGCTTCCAAGAGACCCAGTACTTC.

The chain employs TRBV28 and TRBJ2-2; D perhaps matches TRBD2 (6 bases). Germline CDR1 is MDHEN and CDR2 is SYDVKM. The V end lost 7 bases, the J end lost 0 bases, and 18 bases lay between the germline ends. CDR3 length: 17 amino acids. The chain's CDR3 is CASIEGSGYANTGELFF. The DNA of the CDR3 is TGTGCCAGCATTGAGGGTAGCGGTTACGCGAACACCGGGGAGCTGTTTTTT. Supplemented by reference TRBV28 and TRBJ2-2, the full variable domain reads DVKVTQSSRYLVKRTGEKVFLECVQDMDHENMFWYRQDPGLGLRLIYFSYDVKMKEKGDIPEGYSVSREKKERFSLILESASTNQTSMYLCASIEGSGYANTGELFFGEGSRLTVL.

CDR3 loop: CASSFTGGRGTEAFF. DNA of the CDR3: TGTGCCAGCAGTTTTACAGGGGGCCGGGGCACTGAAGCTTTCTTT. The rearrangement joins TRBV6-5 to TRBJ1-1; 9 positions agree with TRBD1. This CDR3 has 15 amino acids. Germline CDR1 MNHEY, CDR2 SVGAGI. The V segment lost 4 bases and the J segment 4 bases; nucleotides outside the gene matches: 7.

The chain joins TRBV6-1 to TRBJ2-1, with D perhaps matching TRBD1 or TRBD2 (6 bases each). Trimming left V 1 base short and J 4 bases short, with 14 bases between. The germline V gene encodes CDR1 MNHNS and CDR2 SASEGT. The CDR3 runs 16 residues. The CDR3, as DNA: TGTGCCAGCAGTGAAGTTCCAACAGGGACTTACAATGAGCAGTTCTTC. Its translation is CASSEVPTGTYNEQFF.

The rearrangement links TRBV19 to TRBJ1-5, with 9 positions matching TRBD1. Germline V lookup: CDR1 LNHDA, CDR2 SQIVND (reference sequence). Trimming removed 0 bases from V and 7 bases from J; junction bases left unmatched: 4. CDR3 length: 15 residues. This chain's CDR3 is CASSIEQGAGQPQHF. The CDR3 DNA reads TGTGCCAGTAGTATAGAACAGGGGGCGGGACAGCCCCAGCATTTT. The entire variable domain, with the rest obtained from reference TRBV19 and TRBJ1-5, is as follows: DGGITQSPKYLFRKEGQNVTLSCEQNLNHDAMYWYRQDPGQGLRLIYYSQIVNDFQKGDIAEGYSVSREKKESFPLTVTSAQKNPTAFYLCASSIEQGAGQPQHFGDGTRLSIL.

The genes are TRBV12-3 or TRBV12-4 and TRBJ2-7; 11 bases fit TRBD1. J was trimmed by 6 bases and V by 5 bases; bases with no gene match: 3. CDR3 length: 13 amino acids. DNA of the CDR3: TGTGCCAGCAGTAGGACAGGGGGCAGCGAGCAGTACTTC. Residues: CASSRTGGSEQYF.

The genes are TRBV6-5 and TRBJ2-7; 9 bases align to TRBD1. The CDR3 loop spans 15 amino acids. CDR1 and CDR2 (germline): MNHEY, SVGAGI. V lost 6 bases and J lost 3; bases outside the gene matches: 9. The CDR3 is CASRIWTGVYYEQYF. The CDR3 nucleotides are TGTGCCAGCAGGATTTGGACAGGGGTCTACTACGAGCAGTACTTC.

The rearrangement uses TRBV27 and TRBJ2-6; D not certain. This CDR3 comprises 14 residues. V lost 3 bases and J lost 2, with 5 bases in between. Germline CDR1 and CDR2: MNHEY and SMNVEV (reference sequence). CDR3 in DNA: TGTGCCAGCAGTTTCCGGGCTGGGGCCAACGTCCTGACTTTC. Protein product: CASSFRAGANVLTF.

The rearrangement joins TRBV4-2 to TRBJ2-2; 9 bases fit TRBD1. With V trimmed by 2 bases and J by 6 bases, 7 bases remained unmatched. Germline values: CDR1 LGHNA, CDR2 YNFKEQ. This CDR3 has 16 residues. Written as DNA, the CDR3 is TGTGCCAGCAGCCAACCGGGACAGGGTATATCCGGGGAGCTGTTTTTT. As protein: CASSQPGQGISGELFF.

The genes are TRBV6-4 and TRBJ1-5; 10 positions agree with TRBD1. The CDR3 consists of 13 residues. Germline CDR1 MRHNA, CDR2 SNTAGT. J was trimmed by 7 bases and V by 6 bases; bases with no gene match: 3. The CDR3 loop is CASSRDRGQPQHF. The CDR3 DNA reads TGTGCCAGCAGCCGGGACAGGGGACAGCCCCAGCATTTT.

The chain has TRBV19 and TRBJ1-5, with D tentatively TRBD1 (5 bases). Germline CDR1 and CDR2: LNHDA and SQIVND (reference sequence). V was shortened by 6 bases and J by 0 bases, with 15 bases between the two germline ends. The CDR3 has 16 residues. The CDR3 spells CASSRGVQDSNQPQHF. The CDR3 DNA follows: TGTGCCAGTAGCCGTGGCGTACAGGATAGCAATCAGCCCCAGCATTTT.

This clone was observed once. This sequence joins TRBV7-3 and TRBJ2-5, with TRBD2 matching over 7 bases. The CDR3 length is 15 residues. In germline, CDR1 is SGHTA, CDR2 FQGTGA. Germline trimming cut 4 bases from V and 0 bases from J; bases unmatched to any gene: 5. The CDR3 bases are TGTGCCAGCAGCTCCTGGGGGGGTAACCAAGAGACCCAGTACTTC. Its protein is CASSSWGGNQETQYF.

This clone was counted a single time. CDR3 region: CASSTLAGRGYEQYF. The CDR3 nucleotides read TGTGCCAGTAGTACCCTAGCGGGAAGGGGATACGAGCAGTACTTC. This chain uses TRBV19 with TRBJ2-7, with 9 positions matching TRBD2. V lost 4 bases and J lost 4; bases outside the gene matches: 8. This CDR3 region has 15 residues. The V gene's germline CDR1 is LNHDA and CDR2 SQIVND (reference sequence). The entire variable domain, with the rest obtained from reference TRBV19 and TRBJ2-7, is as follows: DGGITQSPKYLFRKEGQNVTLSCEQNLNHDAMYWYRQDPGQGLRLIYYSQIVNDFQKGDIAEGYSVSREKKESFPLTVTSAQKNPTAFYLCASSTLAGRGYEQYFGPGTRLTVT.

The rearrangement joins TRBV9 to TRBJ2-3; 10 bases are a match to TRBD1. The CDR3 runs 16 residues. Trimming removed 2 bases from V and 5 bases from J; junction bases left unmatched: 8. The germline V gene encodes CDR1 SGDLS and CDR2 YYNGEE. CDR3 DNA sequence: TGTGCCAGCAGCGTCCCCCGGGACAGGGGAGGAGATACGCAGTATTTT. Protein: CASSVPRDRGGDTQYF.

J is TRBJ1-5 and V is TRBV12-3 or TRBV12-4; D is ambiguous. V lost 1 base to trimming and J lost 3 bases, with 4 bases between them. This CDR3 region has 13 residues. The CDR3 sequence is CASSLGFNQPQHF. The CDR3 DNA reads TGTGCCAGCAGTTTAGGATTCAATCAGCCCCAGCATTTT.

In its sample, this clone was seen a few times. J is TRBJ1-1 and V is TRBV5-8; D gene ambiguous. Trimming removed 3 bases at V and 7 bases at J, with 7 bases between. The germline V gene encodes CDR1 SGHTS and CDR2 YDEGEE. The CDR3 is 11 amino acids. The CDR3 region is CASSSTFEAFF. Here the CDR3 DNA reads TGTGCCAGCAGCTCCACGTTTGAAGCTTTCTTT.

The chain is built from TRBV6-6 and TRBJ1-2; a weak D match, TRBD1 (5 bases). This CDR3 comprises 14 residues. V lost 8 bases and J 6 bases, leaving 19 bases between the germline ends. Germline CDR1 reads MNHNY; CDR2 reads SVGAGI (reference sequence). CDR3 in DNA: TGTGCCAGCCTGGGGGAAAAGGACGGAGATGGCTACACCTTC. Residues: CASLGEKDGDGYTF.